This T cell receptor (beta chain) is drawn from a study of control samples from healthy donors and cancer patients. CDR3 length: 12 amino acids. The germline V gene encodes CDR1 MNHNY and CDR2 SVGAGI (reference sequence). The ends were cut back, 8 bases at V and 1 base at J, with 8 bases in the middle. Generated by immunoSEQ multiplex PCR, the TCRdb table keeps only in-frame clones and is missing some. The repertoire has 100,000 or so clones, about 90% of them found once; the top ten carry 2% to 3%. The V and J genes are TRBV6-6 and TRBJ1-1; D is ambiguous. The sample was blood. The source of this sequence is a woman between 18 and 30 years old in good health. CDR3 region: CASGRPNTEAFF. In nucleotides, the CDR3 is TGTGCCAGCGGCAGGCCGAACACTGAAGCTTTCTTT.